This TCR beta chain was observed in a study of T cells in women clearing cervical HPV infection (dated by TCRdb to the late 2010s). As for the study more broadly: The cases were some 26 women with histologically confirmed HPV16-related CIN3 or worse, and 2 of those women had invasive cancers. The controls were around 26 women whose single incident HPV16 infection cleared within 12 months with no development of precancer or cancer. Blood from cases was drawn at the visit where the lesion was first identified, while blood from controls was drawn once the infection was no longer detected. Among cases, blood sampling came a median of approximately 150 days after lesion detection, with an interquartile range of roughly 85 to 200 days. HLA typing was available for only a few women, so HLA type could not be excluded as a confounder. The exploratory proof-of-principle case-control study was nested within the Guanacaste HPV Natural History Study in Costa Rica and compared TCR repertoires across cervical HPV16 outcomes. Cases and controls were matched on age within five years and on year of sample collection. Median age was approximately 30 years in cases versus less than 40 in controls, and baseline characteristics did not differ significantly. The parent cohort enrolled 10,049 women aged 18 or older in Guanacaste, Costa Rica, in about 1993 to 1995 and followed the women for six to eight years. As quality controls, five blinded duplicates were added to each group, bringing the total to about 60 samples made up of some 50 participants and some ten replicates.

TCR beta CDR3 regions were amplified by multiplex PCR from an average of around 1,200 ng genomic DNA per sample using the immunoSEQ assay. Primer bias was corrected in the assay by using a complete synthetic TCR repertoire to establish an amplification baseline. The amplicons were sequenced using the Illumina platform. The study's own analysis went as follows. Sequences were error-corrected by clustering with frequency ratios and a modified nearest-neighbor algorithm and were then analyzed in the immunoSEQ Analyzer with IMGT gene definitions. At each rarefaction depth, TCR richness and evenness were averaged across 20 rarefaction repeats, and any sample with fewer sequences than the depth was left out. V, D and J gene relative abundances were compared between groups with Wilcoxon rank sum tests, applying FDR correction. For the blinded duplicates, the intraclass correlation was roughly 96% for TCR richness and averaged about 75% across about 66 gene segments. TCRdb mirrors the immuneACCESS table, restricted to in-frame sequences. Some clones are absent from its copies; in checked studies, under half trace to an unresolved V gene, and the reason for the others is unknown. Clone size and V and J calls were adopted from that table, with D and trimming inferred from the DNA. The table of this sample itemizes more than 20,000 clones. The ten largest account for about 3.3% of the sample.

Every participant had a single incident cervical HPV16 infection, and prevalent HPV16 infections were excluded. Cervical HPV DNA was detected by MY09/MY11 PCR and genotyped by dot-blot hybridization. Around 15 mL of heparinized blood was centrifuged, after which the buffy coat was aliquoted, frozen at -30 degrees C, and then stored at -80 degrees C. QIAGEN kits were used to extract genomic DNA from buffy coat specimens. General conclusions and limits of the study: Because the number of T cells in each sample was unknown, differences in richness could reflect differing T-cell content rather than repertoire biology. Cases had lower TRBV6-7 relative abundance than controls (about 0.1% versus 0.15%; Bonferroni P = 0.0008). The cross-sectional design could not show whether the associations came before the infection or were a result of it, and neither effector/memory subsets nor HPV-specific T cells were isolated. TCR repertoire richness was significantly higher in CIN3+ cases than in controls across sequencing depths, while evenness did not differ. By combining richness with V gene abundances, random forest classifiers separated cases from controls with an estimated AUC of just over 0.8.

With regard to this clone: There is no known antigen for this receptor. The DNA ends 3 residues before the CDR3 does, and the rest of the CDR3 is filled in from the germline J gene.

The CDR3, from cysteine to phenylalanine, totals 14 residues. The DNA covers only part of the CDR3, 33 bases in frame from base 1. For CDR1 and CDR2, the germline V gene (reference sequence) lists LNHDA and SQIVND. In this chain, TRBV19 is recombined with TRBJ1-2; 5 matching bases give a weak D call of TRBD1. Source material: blood buffy coat. The sequence came from a woman between 18 and 70 years old with a cervical HPV16 infection that either progressed to CIN3+ or cleared (not recorded which). CDR3 reads: CASTSQRGVGGYTF. The CDR3 DNA, read in part, is TGTGCCAGTACCTCACAAAGGGGAGTAGGCGGC.